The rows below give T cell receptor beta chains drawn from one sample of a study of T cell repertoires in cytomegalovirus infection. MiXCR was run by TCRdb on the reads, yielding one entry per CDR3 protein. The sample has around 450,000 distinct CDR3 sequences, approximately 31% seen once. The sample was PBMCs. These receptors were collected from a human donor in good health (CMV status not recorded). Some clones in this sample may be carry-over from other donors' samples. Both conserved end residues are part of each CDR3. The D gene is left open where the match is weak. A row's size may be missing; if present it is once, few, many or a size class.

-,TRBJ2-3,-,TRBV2,TGTGCCAGCCAAACTGGGGCAGATACGCAGTATTTT,CASQTGADTQYF
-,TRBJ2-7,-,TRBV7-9,TGTGCCAGCACCTCTCGAGCCTCTACCTACGAGCAGTACTTC,CASTSRASTYEQYF
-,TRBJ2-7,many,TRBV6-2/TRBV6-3,TGTGCCAGCAGCAATGGGCCCTCCTACGAGCAGTACTTC,CASSNGPSYEQYF
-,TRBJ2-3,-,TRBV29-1,TGCAGCTTTTTTCGGACGACATCCACAGATACGCAGTATTTT,CSFFRTTSTDTQYF
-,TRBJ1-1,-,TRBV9,TGTGCCAGCAGCGCTACCCGGGTTTCTGAAGCTTTCTTT,CASSATRVSEAFF
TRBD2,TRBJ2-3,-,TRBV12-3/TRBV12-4,TGTGCCAGCAGACGACTAGCGGGGGGCACAGAGACGCAGTCTTTT,CASRRLAGGTETQSF
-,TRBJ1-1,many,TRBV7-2,TGTGCCAGCAGCTTAGGACGCCGCACTGAAGCTTTCTTT,CASSLGRRTEAFF
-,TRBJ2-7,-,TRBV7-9,TGTGCCAGCACCTCCGGGGAACTCGAGCAGTACTTC,CASTSGELEQYF
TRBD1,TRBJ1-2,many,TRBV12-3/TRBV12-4,TGTGCCAGCAATCAACCAGGACAGGGTAGGAGCTACACCTTC,CASNQPGQGRSYTF
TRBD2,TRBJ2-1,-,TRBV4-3,TGCGCCAGCAGCCCAGTAGCGGGGGGTACCTCCTACAATGAGCAGTTCTTC,CASSPVAGGTSYNEQFF
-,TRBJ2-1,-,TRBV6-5,TGTGCCAGCAGTTACACCCGGACTGTACGGGGTGAGCAGTTCTTC,CASSYTRTVRGEQFF
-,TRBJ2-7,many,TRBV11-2,TGTGCCAGCCAATCCCCCCAGGGCTACGAGCAGTACTTC,CASQSPQGYEQYF
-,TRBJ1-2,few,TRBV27,TGTGCCAGCAGTGCCCGGGGCGACTATGGCTACACCTTC,CASSARGDYGYTF
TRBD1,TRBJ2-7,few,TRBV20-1,TGCAGTGCTAGAGAAAGGACAGGAGCCTACGAGCAGTACTTC,CSARERTGAYEQYF